This T cell receptor beta chain was retrieved from a study of blood T cell repertoires in COVID-19. On the study more broadly: COVID-19 samples from acute and convalescent phases originated in the United States, Italy and Spain.

Repertoires were generated with immunoSEQ multiplex PCR, while TCRdb's copy carries only in-frame clones and drops some. The repertoire includes about 190,000 clones, around 85% of them detected once, and 1% to 1.4% sits in the top ten. Germline CDR1 is KGHSH and CDR2 is LQKENI. The CDR3 spans 17 residues. Losses at the gene ends were 3 bases for V and 0 bases for J; bases not matched to a gene: 3. This chain uses TRBV18 with TRBJ2-5; 14 nucleotides align to TRBD2. The sequence derives from a man under 40 with acute or convalescent COVID-19. The sample taken for sequencing was peripheral blood. DNA of the CDR3: TGTGCCAGCTCACCTACGGGACTAGCGGGGGACCAAGAGACCCAGTACTTC. Protein sequence: CASSPTGLAGDQETQYF.